This is a list of T cell receptor beta chains from one sample in a study of cytomegalovirus exposure and HLA in healthy donors. Only in-frame clones appear in the TCRdb table, and some are missing; sequencing was by immunoSEQ multiplex PCR. In the table there are about 130,000 clones, about four fifths of which are singletons. Sequenced sample: PBMCs. The receptors come from a woman in her forties in good health and CMV-seropositive. Each CDR3 is given with its conserved first and last residue. D genes are given only for firm matches. Part of the rows lack a size; the others show once, few, many or a class for expanded clones.

d_call: TRBD2; clone_size: -; j_call: TRBJ2-2; v_call: TRBV10-3; cdr3_nt: TGTGCCATCAGTGAGTCCGGGGGGACGAACACCGGGGAGCTGTTTTTT; cdr3_aa: CAISESGGTNTGELFF
d_call: TRBD2; clone_size: -; j_call: TRBJ2-7; v_call: TRBV4-2; cdr3_nt: TGTGCCAGCAGCCCCGCCGGGACTAGCTACGAGCAGTACTTC; cdr3_aa: CASSPAGTSYEQYF
d_call: -; clone_size: few; j_call: TRBJ2-2; v_call: TRBV5-1; cdr3_nt: TGCGCCAGCAGCTTGGACCCGGCGGGCACCGGGGAGCTGTTTTTT; cdr3_aa: CASSLDPAGTGELFF
d_call: -; clone_size: -; j_call: TRBJ2-2; v_call: TRBV28; cdr3_nt: TGTGCCATCCGAGGGACCGGGGAGCTGTTTTTT; cdr3_aa: CAIRGTGELFF
d_call: TRBD2; clone_size: -; j_call: TRBJ2-7; v_call: TRBV5-1; cdr3_nt: TGCGCCAGCAGCTCCGGGACTAGCGAATACTCCTACGAGCAGTACTTC; cdr3_aa: CASSSGTSEYSYEQYF
d_call: TRBD1; clone_size: -; j_call: TRBJ2-1; v_call: TRBV5-1; cdr3_nt: TGCGCCAGCAGCGTGGGACAGGGCTCCTACAATGAGCAGTTCTTC; cdr3_aa: CASSVGQGSYNEQFF
d_call: -; clone_size: few; j_call: TRBJ2-7; v_call: TRBV5-4; cdr3_nt: TGTGCCAGCAGCCCGGGACAAACCTACGAGCAGTACTTC; cdr3_aa: CASSPGQTYEQYF
d_call: TRBD1; clone_size: -; j_call: TRBJ1-1; v_call: TRBV7-2; cdr3_nt: TGTGCCAGCAGCTTACGGGACAGGGTTCAGGCTTTCTTT; cdr3_aa: CASSLRDRVQAFF
d_call: -; clone_size: few; j_call: TRBJ1-2; v_call: TRBV28; cdr3_nt: TGTGCCAGCAGGGGGGGACCGACAGTCTATGGCTACACCTTC; cdr3_aa: CASRGGPTVYGYTF
d_call: -; clone_size: -; j_call: TRBJ1-5; v_call: TRBV30; cdr3_nt: TGTGCCTGGAGTGTACAAGGGGGGGGCAATCAGCCCCAGCATTTT; cdr3_aa: CAWSVQGGGNQPQHF
d_call: TRBD1; clone_size: -; j_call: TRBJ1-4; v_call: TRBV6-6; cdr3_nt: TGTGCCAGCAGTTACTCGATCCGACAGGGTAATGAAAAACTGTTTTTT; cdr3_aa: CASSYSIRQGNEKLFF
d_call: TRBD1; clone_size: -; j_call: TRBJ2-7; v_call: TRBV5-1; cdr3_nt: TGCGCCAGCAGCTTGCGGGACAGGGGCGAGCAGTACTTC; cdr3_aa: CASSLRDRGEQYF
d_call: TRBD1; clone_size: -; j_call: TRBJ2-5; v_call: TRBV7-9; cdr3_nt: TGTGCCAGCAGCTTAGACAGGGGAGAGACCCAGTACTTC; cdr3_aa: CASSLDRGETQYF
d_call: -; clone_size: -; j_call: TRBJ2-3; v_call: TRBV29-1; cdr3_nt: TGCAGCGTTGAAGGCGGACAGCGCACAGATACGCAGTATTTT; cdr3_aa: CSVEGGQRTDTQYF
d_call: -; clone_size: few; j_call: TRBJ2-3; v_call: TRBV5-4; cdr3_nt: TGTGCCAGCAGTGGCAGGGTTGACACAGATACGCAGTATTTT; cdr3_aa: CASSGRVDTDTQYF
d_call: -; clone_size: -; j_call: TRBJ1-2; v_call: TRBV15; cdr3_nt: TGTGCCACCAGCGACCGGACTACTAACTATGGCTACACCTTC; cdr3_aa: CATSDRTTNYGYTF
d_call: -; clone_size: -; j_call: TRBJ2-1; v_call: TRBV7-9; cdr3_nt: TGTTCCAGCAGCTTACGGTTAACCAATGAGCAGTTCTTC; cdr3_aa: CSSSLRLTNEQFF
d_call: -; clone_size: few; j_call: TRBJ1-4; v_call: TRBV30; cdr3_nt: TGTGCCTGGAGTTTTATGGGGACACCCAATGAAAAACTGTTTTTT; cdr3_aa: CAWSFMGTPNEKLFF
d_call: TRBD1; clone_size: -; j_call: TRBJ1-1; v_call: TRBV11-3; cdr3_nt: TGTGCCAGCAGCTTATACGGACAGGGGGGCACTGAAGCTTTCTTT; cdr3_aa: CASSLYGQGGTEAFF
d_call: -; clone_size: -; j_call: TRBJ1-2; v_call: TRBV5-1; cdr3_nt: TGCGCCAGCAGCATTGGAGATCTTCGGGGCTACACCTTC; cdr3_aa: CASSIGDLRGYTF
d_call: -; clone_size: -; j_call: TRBJ2-5; v_call: TRBV25-1; cdr3_nt: TGTGCCAGCAGCAGACAAGAGACCCAGTACTTC; cdr3_aa: CASSRQETQYF
d_call: TRBD2; clone_size: -; j_call: TRBJ2-5; v_call: TRBV9; cdr3_nt: TGTGCCAGCGCCTTAGCGGGAGGGAGGGAGACCCAGTACTTC; cdr3_aa: CASALAGGRETQYF
d_call: -; clone_size: -; j_call: TRBJ1-2; v_call: TRBV2; cdr3_nt: TGTGCCAGCAGTGACGGTGGCTACACCTTC; cdr3_aa: CASSDGGYTF
d_call: TRBD1; clone_size: -; j_call: TRBJ1-1; v_call: TRBV2; cdr3_nt: TGTGCCAGCTCGCGCGAGGGGGCGGGAAACACTGAAGCTTTCTTT; cdr3_aa: CASSREGAGNTEAFF
d_call: -; clone_size: -; j_call: TRBJ1-2; v_call: TRBV7-9; cdr3_nt: TGTGCCAGCAGCTACGAGGTGCCCTATGGCTACACCTTC; cdr3_aa: CASSYEVPYGYTF
d_call: -; clone_size: once; j_call: TRBJ2-5; v_call: TRBV15; cdr3_nt: TGTGCCACCAGCAGAGGTCCAGGGAACATTGGAGAGACCCAGTACTTC; cdr3_aa: CATSRGPGNIGETQYF
d_call: TRBD1; clone_size: -; j_call: TRBJ2-3; v_call: TRBV11-2; cdr3_nt: TGTGCCAGCAGCTTAGTGGCGGACAGGGCCACAGATACGCAGTATTTT; cdr3_aa: CASSLVADRATDTQYF
d_call: -; clone_size: -; j_call: TRBJ1-5; v_call: TRBV15; cdr3_nt: TGTGCCACCAGCGTTACAGGGAATCAGCCCCAGCATTTT; cdr3_aa: CATSVTGNQPQHF
d_call: TRBD1; clone_size: -; j_call: TRBJ1-2; v_call: TRBV11-2; cdr3_nt: TGTGCCAGCAGCACGGGACAGGGGAGCTATGGCTACACCTTC; cdr3_aa: CASSTGQGSYGYTF
d_call: -; clone_size: -; j_call: TRBJ2-5; v_call: TRBV7-6; cdr3_nt: TGTGCCAGCAGCTTAGTAGTGGTTGAGACCCAGTACTTC; cdr3_aa: CASSLVVVETQYF
d_call: -; clone_size: -; j_call: TRBJ2-4; v_call: TRBV28; cdr3_nt: TGTGCCAGCAGTTTGTTTGGGGGCCTTGAGGCCAAAAACATTCAGTACTTC; cdr3_aa: CASSLFGGLEAKNIQYF
d_call: TRBD1; clone_size: -; j_call: TRBJ2-3; v_call: TRBV19; cdr3_nt: TGTGCCAGTACAGGACAGGCCACAGATACGCAGTATTTT; cdr3_aa: CASTGQATDTQYF
d_call: TRBD2; clone_size: -; j_call: TRBJ2-1; v_call: TRBV7-3; cdr3_nt: TGTGCCAGCAGCTCTACCGGGACTAGCGGGAGTCTGGGGAATGAGCAGTTCTTC; cdr3_aa: CASSSTGTSGSLGNEQFF
d_call: TRBD1; clone_size: few; j_call: TRBJ2-3; v_call: TRBV25-1; cdr3_nt: TGTGCCAGCAGTGGGGGGACAGGGAGGTATTTT; cdr3_aa: CASSGGTGRYF
d_call: TRBD2; clone_size: -; j_call: TRBJ2-5; v_call: TRBV10-1; cdr3_nt: TGCGCCAGCAGTGAGTCCGGCAGACTAGCGGAAAGGAACGAAGAGACCCAGTACTTC; cdr3_aa: CASSESGRLAERNEETQYF
d_call: TRBD1; clone_size: -; j_call: TRBJ1-1; v_call: TRBV30; cdr3_nt: TGTGCCTGGAGTCCCAGACAGGGGAACACTGAAGCTTTCTTT; cdr3_aa: CAWSPRQGNTEAFF
d_call: TRBD1; clone_size: -; j_call: TRBJ2-1; v_call: TRBV11-3; cdr3_nt: TGTGCCAGCAGCCCCACCACAGGGGGTGGGGGCAATGAGCAGTTCTTC; cdr3_aa: CASSPTTGGGGNEQFF
d_call: TRBD2; clone_size: -; j_call: TRBJ2-7; v_call: TRBV5-4; cdr3_nt: TGTGCCAGCGGGGACCTCTCAGCGGGGGTCGCTTCCTACGAGCAGTACTTC; cdr3_aa: CASGDLSAGVASYEQYF
d_call: -; clone_size: -; j_call: TRBJ2-2; v_call: TRBV9; cdr3_nt: TGTGCCAGCAGCGCACGACTAGTCCCCGGGGAGCTGTTTTTT; cdr3_aa: CASSARLVPGELFF
d_call: TRBD2; clone_size: -; j_call: TRBJ2-5; v_call: TRBV27; cdr3_nt: TGTGCCAGCAGTTTTGCTAGCGGGAAGGGAGAGACCCAGTACTTC; cdr3_aa: CASSFASGKGETQYF
d_call: -; clone_size: -; j_call: TRBJ2-5; v_call: TRBV6-5; cdr3_nt: TGTGCCAGCAGTTACGCCGGGACAATCCAAGAGACCCAGTACTTC; cdr3_aa: CASSYAGTIQETQYF
d_call: -; clone_size: -; j_call: TRBJ2-5; v_call: TRBV7-9; cdr3_nt: TGTGCCAGCAGCGCGGCGGGTCCAGAGACCCAGTACTTC; cdr3_aa: CASSAAGPETQYF
d_call: -; clone_size: -; j_call: TRBJ1-2; v_call: TRBV7-9; cdr3_nt: TGTTCCAGCAGCTTCACGTCAGATGACTATGGCTACACCTTC; cdr3_aa: CSSSFTSDDYGYTF
d_call: TRBD1; clone_size: -; j_call: TRBJ2-7; v_call: TRBV2; cdr3_nt: TGTGCCAGCAGTACACCGGGACAGGGAGCCTACGAGCAGTACTTC; cdr3_aa: CASSTPGQGAYEQYF
d_call: -; clone_size: -; j_call: TRBJ1-2; v_call: TRBV7-9; cdr3_nt: TGTGCCAGCAGCTTAGAGAGGTATGGCTACACCTTC; cdr3_aa: CASSLERYGYTF
d_call: TRBD2; clone_size: -; j_call: TRBJ2-7; v_call: TRBV7-3; cdr3_nt: TGTGCCAGCAGCTCGGGACTAGCGGGAGGCGAGCAGTACTTC; cdr3_aa: CASSSGLAGGEQYF
d_call: -; clone_size: once; j_call: TRBJ2-7; v_call: TRBV28; cdr3_nt: TGTGCCAGCAGCGAACCCTCAGGGGCCTCCTACGAGCAGTACTTC; cdr3_aa: CASSEPSGASYEQYF
d_call: -; clone_size: once; j_call: TRBJ2-1; v_call: TRBV5-1; cdr3_nt: TGCGCCAGCAGCCCGACAGGTCGAACCTACAATGAGCAGTTCTTC; cdr3_aa: CASSPTGRTYNEQFF
d_call: -; clone_size: -; j_call: TRBJ2-2; v_call: TRBV5-1; cdr3_nt: TGCGCCAGCGGTGCCCCGGGGCGGGAAAACACCGGGGAGCTGTTTTTT; cdr3_aa: CASGAPGRENTGELFF
d_call: -; clone_size: -; j_call: TRBJ1-2; v_call: TRBV18; cdr3_nt: TGTGCCAGCTCACCACCGTCAGGTTTCGACTATGGCTACACCTTC; cdr3_aa: CASSPPSGFDYGYTF
d_call: -; clone_size: -; j_call: TRBJ1-1; v_call: TRBV4-2; cdr3_nt: TGTGCCAGCAGCCAAGATCGGTTCCAGGCCGCGAACACTGAAGCTTTCTTT; cdr3_aa: CASSQDRFQAANTEAFF
d_call: TRBD2; clone_size: -; j_call: TRBJ2-1; v_call: TRBV14; cdr3_nt: TGTGCCAGCAGCCAAGGTCTAGCGGGAGGTGTTGAGCAGTTCTTC; cdr3_aa: CASSQGLAGGVEQFF
d_call: TRBD1; clone_size: -; j_call: TRBJ1-2; v_call: TRBV11-2; cdr3_nt: TGTGCCAGCAGCTTAAAAGGACAGGGGGTGCACTATGGCTACACCTTC; cdr3_aa: CASSLKGQGVHYGYTF